The rows below give T cell receptor beta chains drawn from one sample of a study of cytomegalovirus exposure and HLA in healthy donors. The assay was immunoSEQ multiplex PCR, and TCRdb's table has in-frame clones only and misses some. The sample lists around 190,000 clones, roughly 8.7% occurring once. Sequencing was performed on PBMCs. These receptor sequences come from a woman in her thirties in good health and CMV-seropositive. Each CDR3 is given without its conserved first and last residue.

>TRBV12-5|TRBJ2-1
ASGLGPAREAVRSYNEQF
>TRBV6-5|TRBJ2-7
ASTIGSLGTKQY
>TRBV6-5|TRBJ2-7
ASRHRYSSYEQY
>TRBV2|TRBJ2-5
ASSEVTSGSRETQY
>TRBV6-5|TRBJ2-7
ASSYSSYEQY
>TRBV4-1|TRBJ2-2
ASSPSAVANTGELF
>TRBV7-9|TRBJ2-5
ASSLAVGAEETQY
>TRBV7-3|TRBJ1-2
ASSLTRSTNYGYT
>TRBV15|TRBJ1-1
ATSTRTGRTEAF
>TRBV7-8|TRBJ2-7
ASSPWRSYEQY
>TRBV5-1|TRBJ2-7
ASSPDLGGSYEQY
>TRBV10-2|TRBJ2-5
ASSATQGVVETQY
>TRBV18|TRBJ1-5
ATSPGQGQPQH
>TRBV9|TRBJ1-1
ASSVVPGWQGHLFTEAF
>TRBV5-1|TRBJ2-1
ASSLDSNEQF
>TRBV6-5|TRBJ2-7
ASSAGTSVYEQY
>TRBV5-1|TRBJ1-1
ASRSRGPISKNTEAF
>TRBV4-2|TRBJ2-7
ASSQVWDRGYEQY
>TRBV7-9|TRBJ2-1
ASSSDSYNEQF
>TRBV6-5|TRBJ1-2
ASSPGQHYGYT
>TRBV6-1|TRBJ1-3
ASREGQGYFSGNTIY
>TRBV2|TRBJ2-2
ASRDGRQGPTGELF